Listed below are T cell receptor beta chains from one sample, sequenced in a study of cytomegalovirus exposure and HLA in healthy donors. Assay: immunoSEQ multiplex PCR; the TCRdb copy retains only in-frame clones and omits some. The sample shows more than 150,000 clones, roughly 83% of them seen only once. Sequenced sample: PBMCs. All receptors derive from a woman aged 18 to 35 in good health and CMV-seronegative. Each CDR3 is given without its conserved first and last residue. The order of the fields is V gene, J gene, CDR3 protein.

TRBV11-3	TRBJ2-7	ASSLGGGPGTNEQY
TRBV19	TRBJ1-1	ASSTLTGASMNTEAF
TRBV28	TRBJ1-1	ASSTTGPSDTEAF
TRBV10-2	TRBJ1-1	ASSGGGGRNTEAF
TRBV29-1	TRBJ1-2	SGGTDYGYT
TRBV6-5	TRBJ2-7	ASRRGTSGTYEQY
TRBV6-1	NA	ATIDYEQY
TRBV7-2	TRBJ2-2	ASRLGGAAGELF
TRBV28	TRBJ1-1	ASRRGNTEAF
TRBV30	TRBJ2-1	AWRGQGQEQF